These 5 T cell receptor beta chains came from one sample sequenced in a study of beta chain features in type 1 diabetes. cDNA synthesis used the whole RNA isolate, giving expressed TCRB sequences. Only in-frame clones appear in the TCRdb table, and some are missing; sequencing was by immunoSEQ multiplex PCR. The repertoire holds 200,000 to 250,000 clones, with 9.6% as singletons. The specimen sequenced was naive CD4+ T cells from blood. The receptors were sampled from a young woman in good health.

The CDR3 protein is CASSGDRNTEAFF. The CDR3 DNA sequence: TGTGCCAGCAGCGGAGACAGGAACACTGAAGCTTTCTTT. V is TRBV9 and J is TRBJ1-1; D might be TRBD1 (5 bases). The CDR3 length is 13 residues. CDR1 is SGDLS, CDR2 YYNGEE, per germline. The V end lost 3 bases, the J end lost 1 base, and 7 bases lay between the germline ends.

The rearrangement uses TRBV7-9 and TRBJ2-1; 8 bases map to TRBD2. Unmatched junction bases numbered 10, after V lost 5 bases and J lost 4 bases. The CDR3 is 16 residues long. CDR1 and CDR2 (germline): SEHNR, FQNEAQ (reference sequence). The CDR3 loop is CASSPRGTRVYNEQFF. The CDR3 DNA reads TGTGCCAGCAGCCCGCGGGGGACTAGGGTTTACAATGAGCAGTTCTTC.

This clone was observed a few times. This CDR3 reads CASSLGVPLKQFF. In DNA form, the CDR3 reads TGTGCCAGCAGCTTAGGAGTTCCTCTGAAGCAGTTCTTC. This chain connects TRBV7-2 to TRBJ2-1; D ambiguous. Trimming took off 1 base at V and 11 bases at J, with 12 bases between the two ends. The CDR3 totals 13 residues. CDR1 and CDR2 (germline): SGHTA, FQGNSA.

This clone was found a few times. CDR3 amino acids: CATNRGVYEQYF. CDR3 DNA: TGTGCCACCAACAGGGGGGTCTACGAGCAGTACTTC. The V and J genes are TRBV6-1 and TRBJ2-7; TRBD1 matches 8 bases. V dropped 10 bases and J dropped 3; count of bases not matched to a gene: 5. Germline loops: CDR1 MNHNS, CDR2 SASEGT. The CDR3 loop spans 12 amino acids.

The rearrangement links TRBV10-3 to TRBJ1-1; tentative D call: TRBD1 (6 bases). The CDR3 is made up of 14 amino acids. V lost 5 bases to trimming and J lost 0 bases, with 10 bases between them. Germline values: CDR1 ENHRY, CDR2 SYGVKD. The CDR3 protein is CAISRQGMNTEAFF. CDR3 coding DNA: TGTGCCATCAGTCGTCAGGGGATGAACACTGAAGCTTTCTTT.